A selection of T cell receptor beta chains follows, all from one sample in a study of T cells after yellow fever vaccination. MiXCR, run by TCRdb on the 5' RACE reads, gives a single entry per CDR3 protein. The table lists approximately 300,000 distinct CDR3 sequences, about 10% of them singletons. The sample here was CD4+ T cells sorted from PBMCs, taken 45 days after the yellow fever booster vaccination. The receptors were gathered from a man younger than 35 who received the YFV17D yellow fever vaccine. The CDR3 runs from the conserved cysteine through the conserved F or W. A D gene is named only where the DNA matches it firmly. Clone size is shown for a subset of rows, as once, few, many or a class of expanded clone.

abundance | j_gene | v_gene | d_gene | CDR3aa | CDR3nt
- | TRBJ1-2 | TRBV6-6 | - | CASSPEGGYTF | TGTGCCAGCAGCCCCGAGGGGGGCTACACCTTC
- | TRBJ1-2 | TRBV15 | - | CATSRDRSHGYTF | TGTGCCACCAGCAGAGACCGGTCCCATGGCTACACCTTC
few | TRBJ1-1 | TRBV7-8 | - | CASSPSDGFRGTEAFF | TGTGCCAGCAGCCCCTCTGACGGGTTTAGGGGCACTGAAGCTTTCTTT
few | TRBJ1-3 | TRBV7-9 | - | CASSLGARLAGNTIYF | TGTGCCAGCAGCTTAGGAGCCCGGTTGGCTGGAAACACCATATATTTT
- | TRBJ2-3 | TRBV21-1 | - | CASKSVADTQYF | TGTGCCAGCAAGAGCGTGGCAGATACGCAGTATTTT
- | TRBJ1-2 | TRBV5-1 | - | CASSLGLEGSYGYTF | TGCGCCAGCAGCTTGGGTCTTGAAGGGAGCTATGGCTACACCTTC
few | TRBJ1-3 | TRBV7-9 | - | CASEWIAGNTIYF | TGTGCCAGCGAGTGGATAGCTGGAAACACCATATATTTT
- | TRBJ2-1 | TRBV5-1 | - | CASSFEGVRYNEQFF | TGCGCCAGCAGCTTCGAGGGGGTACGCTACAATGAGCAGTTCTTC
- | TRBJ2-6 | TRBV12-5 | - | CASGPRQNSGANVLTF | TGTGCTAGTGGTCCCCGACAGAACTCTGGGGCCAACGTCCTGACTTTC
few | TRBJ1-4 | TRBV5-1 | - | CASSLADGGRVAGKLFF | TGCGCCAGCAGCTTGGCGGACGGGGGCAGGGTGGCCGGAAAACTGTTTTTT
- | TRBJ2-1 | TRBV14 | TRBD2 | CASSQVVAGAHNEQFF | TGTGCCAGCAGCCAAGTTGTAGCGGGGGCGCACAATGAGCAGTTCTTC
few | TRBJ1-1 | TRBV11-2 | - | CASSVSVMNTEAFF | TGTGCCAGCAGCGTTTCAGTAATGAACACTGAAGCTTTCTTT
- | TRBJ1-6 | TRBV5-6 | TRBD1 | CASSLGTGGRPLHF | TGTGCCAGCAGCTTGGGGACAGGGGGCAGGCCCCTCCACTTT
few | TRBJ2-1 | TRBV7-2 | TRBD1 | CASSARGGTGSSYNEQFF | TGTGCCAGCAGCGCAAGAGGAGGGACAGGGAGCTCCTACAATGAGCAGTTCTTC
few | TRBJ2-7 | TRBV3-1 | - | CASSQGVRSYEQYF | TGTGCCAGCAGCCAGGGGGTCAGATCCTACGAGCAGTACTTC
few | TRBJ1-1 | TRBV6-2/TRBV6-3 | - | CASSYRVHTEAFF | TGTGCCAGCAGTTACCGGGTGCACACTGAAGCTTTCTTT
- | TRBJ2-3 | TRBV7-2 | TRBD1 | CASSPRPTGVVPDTQYF | TGTGCCAGCAGCCCAAGACCGACAGGGGTTGTTCCAGATACGCAGTATTTT
many | TRBJ2-4 | TRBV6-6 | - | CASIRGADNIQYF | TGTGCCAGCATCAGGGGGGCCGATAACATTCAGTACTTC
few | TRBJ1-6 | TRBV5-5 | - | CASSSTGKFDSPLHF | TGTGCCAGCAGCTCAACAGGGAAGTTTGATTCACCCCTCCACTTT
few | TRBJ2-5 | TRBV5-1 | TRBD2 | CASSLGASGVEETQYF | TGCGCCAGCAGCTTGGGGGCTAGCGGGGTGGAAGAGACCCAGTACTTC
- | TRBJ2-1 | TRBV5-4 | TRBD1 | CASSTTGRQFF | TGTGCCAGCAGCACGACAGGGAGGCAGTTCTTC
- | TRBJ2-5 | TRBV20-1 | - | CSALSGGAETQYF | TGCAGTGCTCTATCGGGGGGCGCGGAGACCCAGTACTTC
- | TRBJ2-3 | TRBV9 | TRBD2 | CASSVDAGVGQDTQYF | TGTGCCAGCAGCGTAGATGCGGGGGTCGGACAAGATACGCAGTATTTT
few | TRBJ2-3 | TRBV24-1 | - | CATSDRGYTQYF | TGTGCCACCAGTGACCGCGGTTATACGCAGTATTTT
once | TRBJ1-1 | TRBV19 | - | CASYRTAGGYTEAFF | TGTGCCAGTTATCGGACGGCTGGGGGGTACACTGAAGCTTTCTTT
- | TRBJ1-3 | TRBV20-1 | TRBD1 | CSARPGGLHSGNTIYF | TGCAGTGCTAGGCCAGGGGGACTGCACTCTGGAAACACCATATATTTT
few | TRBJ2-3 | TRBV19 | - | CASSISAGPTDTQYF | TGTGCCAGTAGTATTTCGGCAGGCCCCACAGATACGCAGTATTTT
many | TRBJ2-7 | TRBV5-6 | - | CASSLVGSNYEQYF | TGTGCCAGCAGCTTGGTAGGCTCGAACTACGAGCAGTACTTC
many | TRBJ1-2 | TRBV10-3 | - | CAISSGNYGYTF | TGTGCCATCAGTTCAGGGAACTATGGCTACACCTTC
many | TRBJ2-6 | TRBV5-1 | TRBD1 | CASSRTGAGANVLTF | TGCGCCAGCAGCCGGACAGGGGCTGGGGCCAACGTCCTGACTTTC
few | TRBJ1-1 | TRBV7-9 | - | CASSLAGTRYGRTGGTEAFF | TGTGCCAGCAGCTTAGCAGGTACCCGCTATGGACGCACGGGTGGGACTGAAGCTTTCTTT
- | TRBJ1-1 | TRBV3-1 | TRBD1 | CASSRQGEAFF | TGTGCCAGCAGCCGACAGGGTGAAGCTTTCTTT
few | TRBJ1-3 | TRBV20-1 | - | CSARPVEGQSSGNTIYF | TGCAGTGCTAGGCCCGTTGAGGGGCAGAGCTCTGGAAACACCATATATTTT
- | TRBJ2-5 | TRBV4-1 | TRBD2 | CASSQDRGGGAVGTQYF | TGCGCCAGCAGCCAAGATAGGGGCGGGGGGGCGGTTGGGACCCAGTACTTC
- | TRBJ1-4 | TRBV27 | TRBD1 | CASAPRQGNEKLFF | TGTGCCAGCGCACCGAGACAGGGAAATGAAAAACTGTTTTTT
many | TRBJ1-5 | TRBV6-2/TRBV6-3 | - | CASSFRYSNQPQHF | TGTGCCAGCAGTTTCCGCTATAGCAATCAGCCCCAGCATTTT
few | TRBJ1-1 | TRBV6-2/TRBV6-3 | TRBD1 | CASSHRGYTEAFF | TGTGCCAGCAGCCACAGGGGTTACACTGAAGCTTTCTTT
- | TRBJ2-3 | TRBV12-3/TRBV12-4 | - | CASTLVGASTDTQYF | TGTGCCAGCACCTTAGTGGGGGCTAGCACAGATACGCAGTATTTT
- | TRBJ2-3 | TRBV20-1 | TRBD1 | CSPGQARTDTQYF | TGCAGCCCTGGACAGGCCCGCACAGATACGCAGTATTTT
few | TRBJ1-2 | TRBV4-1 | - | CASSQKSPLNYGYTF | TGCGCCAGCAGCCAGAAGTCCCCCCTTAACTATGGCTACACCTTC
- | TRBJ2-3 | TRBV5-1 | TRBD2 | CASSLFASGGTDTQYF | TGCGCCAGCAGCTTGTTCGCTAGCGGGGGCACAGATACGCAGTATTTT
- | TRBJ2-7 | TRBV7-2 | - | CASSSPFPSHEQYF | TGTGCCAGCAGCTCCCCTTTTCCCTCTCACGAGCAGTACTTC
- | TRBJ1-2 | TRBV19 | TRBD1 | CASSILGQLYGYTF | TGTGCCAGTAGTATATTGGGACAGCTCTATGGCTACACCTTC
many | TRBJ1-1 | TRBV7-9 | - | CASSAGGNTEAFF | TGTGCCAGCAGCGCCGGAGGAAACACTGAAGCTTTCTTT
few | TRBJ2-3 | TRBV27 | - | CASSPLLMGDTQYF | TGTGCCAGCAGTCCGTTACTCATGGGAGATACGCAGTATTTT
few | TRBJ2-3 | TRBV2 | TRBD2 | CASRLAGEADTQYF | TGTGCCAGCAGGCTAGCGGGGGAGGCAGATACGCAGTATTTT
- | TRBJ1-1 | TRBV7-6 | - | CASSPTRNTEAFF | TGTGCCAGCAGCCCGACCCGGAACACTGAAGCTTTCTTT
- | TRBJ2-3 | TRBV18 | TRBD2 | CASSPNRGGDTQYF | TGTGCCAGCTCACCTAACCGGGGGGGAGATACGCAGTATTTT
few | TRBJ2-1 | TRBV24-1 | - | CATSDPTGMDEQFF | TGTGCCACCAGTGACCCGACGGGAATGGATGAGCAGTTCTTC
few | TRBJ1-1 | TRBV6-6 | - | CASSPGPRGAFF | TGTGCCAGCAGCCCAGGGCCTAGAGGAGCTTTCTTT
few | TRBJ2-7 | TRBV7-9 | - | CASSLVAYEQYF | TGTGCCAGCAGCTTAGTAGCGTACGAGCAGTACTTC
many | TRBJ2-2 | TRBV20-1 | TRBD1 | CSAVPGTGITGELFF | TGCAGTGCTGTTCCCGGGACAGGGATCACCGGGGAGCTGTTTTTT
- | TRBJ1-2 | TRBV3-1 | - | CASSPQSNYGYTF | TGTGCCAGCAGCCCACAGTCTAACTATGGCTACACCTTC